What follows describes a single TCR beta chain. Other DNA sequences in this sample translate to the same CDR3. This sample was taken from a study of shared clonotypes between healthy human individuals. Data came from immunoSEQ multiplex PCR; TCRdb stores just in-frame clones and leaves some out. This table has over 2 million clones, less than 95% appearing once. The CDR3 loop spans 14 amino acids. The junction had 5 bases not matched to a gene; V was cut back by 0 bases and J by 6 bases. Germline V gene lookup returns CDR1 SGHRS and CDR2 YFSETQ. In the naive CD8 group, cells lacked CD45RO and were positively selected for CCR7, so terminally differentiated effector memory CD45RA+ cells were left out.

The gene calls are TRBV5-1 and TRBJ1-2; TRBD1 aligns across 7 bases. The clonotype was recovered from a man between 18 and 35 years old in good health. Sequenced material: naive CD8+ T cells sorted from blood. The CDR3 DNA follows: TGCGCCAGCAGCTTGGGTACAGGGGTGGATGGCTACACCTTC. Protein product: CASSLGTGVDGYTF. Full variable domain (outside the CDR3, taken from reference TRBV5-1 and TRBJ1-2): KAGVTQTPRYLIKTRGQQVTLSCSPISGHRSVSWYQQTPGQGLQFLFEYFSETQRNKGNFPGRFSGRQFSNSRSEMNVSTLELGDSALYLCASSLGTGVDGYTFGSGTRLTVV.